This T cell receptor (beta chain) was sequenced for a study of T cell responses to AZD1222 COVID-19 vaccine. Study observations and caveats: The donor cohort was predominantly white British with a female majority, and clonal diversity may have been underestimated.

This clone was counted once. Antigen specificity is unknown. Profiling relied on immunoSEQ multiplex PCR, and the TCRdb table lists in-frame clones only, not all of them. The sample shows about 96,000 clones, about nine tenths of them seen only once. V was pared by 5 bases and J by 2 bases, with 9 bases between. Germline V gene sequence: CDR1 SGHRS, CDR2 YFSETQ. The CDR3 runs 13 residues. Here the sequenced sample was peripheral blood, taken on day 0 of AZD1222 vaccination. The chain has TRBV5-1 and TRBJ2-3; D is uncertain. This TCR was recovered from an adult in good health. The CDR3: CASRPSDTDTQYF. The CDR3 nucleotides are TGCGCCAGCAGACCTTCCGACACAGATACGCAGTATTTT.